The rows below give T cell receptor beta chains drawn from one sample of a study of neurological immune-mediated disorders. TCRdb analysed the 5' RACE reads with MiXCR anew, one entry per CDR3 protein. Of 20,000 to 25,000 distinct CDR3 sequences listed, roughly an eighth are singletons. The sequencing sample was made of PBMCs. Every receptor here comes from a woman aged 55-69 years with HTLV-1-associated myelopathy (HAM/TSP). Both conserved end residues are part of each CDR3. The order of the fields is clone size, V gene, D gene, J gene, CDR3 protein, CDR3 DNA. D genes are given only for firm matches. Size is stated for part of the rows, as once, few or many counts, or as a class when the clone is expanded.

abundance: many; v_gene: TRBV24-1; d_gene: -; j_gene: TRBJ2-3; CDR3aa: CATSRTTDTQYF; CDR3nt: TGTGCCACCAGCAGGACCACAGATACGCAGTATTTT
abundance: many; v_gene: TRBV27; d_gene: -; j_gene: TRBJ1-3; CDR3aa: CASSQKGGYSGNTIYF; CDR3nt: TGTGCCAGCAGCCAAAAGGGGGGATACTCTGGAAACACCATATATTTT
abundance: many; v_gene: TRBV5-1; d_gene: TRBD1; j_gene: TRBJ2-2; CDR3aa: CASSRTGGSTGELFF; CDR3nt: TGCGCCAGCAGCCGGACAGGGGGAAGCACCGGGGAGCTGTTTTTT
abundance: many; v_gene: TRBV5-1; d_gene: -; j_gene: TRBJ1-5; CDR3aa: CASSLAYNQPQHF; CDR3nt: TGCGCCAGCAGCTTGGCCTACAATCAGCCCCAGCATTTT
abundance: many; v_gene: TRBV9; d_gene: -; j_gene: TRBJ1-2; CDR3aa: CASSVEGDSRAGGYTF; CDR3nt: TGTGCCAGCAGCGTAGAGGGCGACTCCCGAGCGGGTGGCTACACCTTC
abundance: many; v_gene: TRBV20-1; d_gene: -; j_gene: TRBJ2-5; CDR3aa: CSARGVGRELPQYF; CDR3nt: TGCAGTGCCCGAGGGGTAGGACGGGAGTTGCCCCAGTACTTC
abundance: many; v_gene: TRBV20-1; d_gene: -; j_gene: TRBJ2-1; CDR3aa: CSARVLRGRSYNEQFF; CDR3nt: TGCAGTGCTAGAGTCCTCAGGGGCCGCTCCTACAATGAGCAGTTCTTC
abundance: few; v_gene: TRBV3-1; d_gene: -; j_gene: TRBJ1-1; CDR3aa: CASSQEHPKAFF; CDR3nt: TGTGCCAGCAGCCAAGAACACCCAAAAGCTTTCTTT
abundance: few; v_gene: TRBV10-3; d_gene: TRBD2; j_gene: TRBJ2-1; CDR3aa: CAISDPSGGSPFNEQFF; CDR3nt: TGTGCCATCAGTGATCCTAGCGGGGGATCTCCCTTTAATGAGCAGTTCTTC
abundance: many; v_gene: TRBV5-5; d_gene: -; j_gene: TRBJ1-4; CDR3aa: CASSLFGGREKLFF; CDR3nt: TGTGCCAGCAGCTTGTTCGGGGGACGTGAAAAACTGTTTTTT
abundance: -; v_gene: TRBV20-1; d_gene: -; j_gene: TRBJ2-3; CDR3aa: CSARENSTDTQYF; CDR3nt: TGCAGTGCTAGGGAGAATTCCACAGATACGCAGTATTTT
abundance: many; v_gene: TRBV7-8; d_gene: TRBD1; j_gene: TRBJ1-5; CDR3aa: CASSLASTGGEFDF; CDR3nt: TGTGCCAGCAGCTTAGCGTCGACAGGGGGCGAATTCGACTTT
abundance: medium-sized; v_gene: TRBV5-6; d_gene: -; j_gene: TRBJ2-4; CDR3aa: CASSLTISTKNIQYF; CDR3nt: TGTGCCAGCAGCTTGACCATATCCACCAAAAACATTCAGTACTTC
abundance: many; v_gene: TRBV7-2; d_gene: -; j_gene: TRBJ1-4; CDR3aa: CASSLRWQGSTNEKLFF; CDR3nt: TGTGCCAGCAGCTTACGTTGGCAGGGGAGTACTAATGAAAAACTGTTTTTT
abundance: many; v_gene: TRBV5-1; d_gene: TRBD1; j_gene: TRBJ1-1; CDR3aa: CASSLMGTGGTEAFF; CDR3nt: TGCGCCAGCAGCTTGATGGGGACAGGGGGGACTGAAGCTTTCTTT
abundance: many; v_gene: TRBV14; d_gene: -; j_gene: TRBJ2-1; CDR3aa: CASSQVLSGEQFF; CDR3nt: TGTGCCAGCAGCCAAGTCCTGTCGGGTGAGCAGTTCTTC
abundance: many; v_gene: TRBV20-1; d_gene: TRBD2; j_gene: TRBJ2-1; CDR3aa: CSARGTSGYNEQFF; CDR3nt: TGCAGTGCTAGAGGGACTAGCGGGTACAATGAGCAGTTCTTC
abundance: many; v_gene: TRBV5-1; d_gene: -; j_gene: TRBJ2-3; CDR3aa: CASSSNTDTQYF; CDR3nt: TGCGCCAGCAGCTCTAACACAGATACGCAGTATTTT
abundance: many; v_gene: TRBV20-1; d_gene: -; j_gene: TRBJ1-5; CDR3aa: CSAETGNQPQHF; CDR3nt: TGCAGTGCTGAGACAGGCAATCAGCCCCAGCATTTT
abundance: -; v_gene: TRBV15; d_gene: -; j_gene: TRBJ2-6; CDR3aa: CATRTSTGRANVLTF; CDR3nt: TGTGCCACCAGGACCTCCACCGGGAGGGCCAACGTCCTGACTTTC
abundance: many; v_gene: TRBV7-2; d_gene: -; j_gene: TRBJ2-2; CDR3aa: CASAFFSGELFF; CDR3nt: TGTGCCAGTGCTTTCTTCTCCGGGGAGCTGTTTTTT
abundance: many; v_gene: TRBV30; d_gene: -; j_gene: TRBJ1-6; CDR3aa: CAWSVGARNSPLHF; CDR3nt: TGTGCCTGGAGTGTCGGGGCTAGGAATTCACCCCTCCACTTT
abundance: few; v_gene: TRBV19; d_gene: -; j_gene: TRBJ1-5; CDR3aa: CASSIRTSSNQPQHF; CDR3nt: TGTGCCAGTAGTATCCGGACATCTAGCAATCAGCCCCAGCATTTT
abundance: many; v_gene: TRBV6-5; d_gene: -; j_gene: TRBJ2-6; CDR3aa: CASSFYRSGANVLTF; CDR3nt: TGTGCCAGCAGTTTTTACAGGTCTGGGGCCAACGTCCTGACTTTC
abundance: -; v_gene: TRBV5-4; d_gene: -; j_gene: TRBJ1-3; CDR3aa: CASSLRGASGNTIYF; CDR3nt: TGTGCCAGCAGCTTGCGGGGGGCCTCTGGAAACACCATATATTTT
abundance: many; v_gene: TRBV29-1; d_gene: -; j_gene: TRBJ2-7; CDR3aa: CSVEGRAYEQYF; CDR3nt: TGCAGCGTTGAAGGGCGGGCCTACGAGCAGTACTTC
abundance: many; v_gene: TRBV20-1; d_gene: -; j_gene: TRBJ1-2; CDR3aa: CSARSTGTIHGYTF; CDR3nt: TGCAGTGCTAGATCTACCGGGACTATTCATGGCTACACCTTC
abundance: many; v_gene: TRBV7-2; d_gene: TRBD1; j_gene: TRBJ1-6; CDR3aa: CASSPEGTGQSPLHF; CDR3nt: TGTGCCAGCAGCCCTGAAGGGACAGGGCAATCACCCCTCCACTTT
abundance: many; v_gene: TRBV5-1; d_gene: -; j_gene: TRBJ1-2; CDR3aa: CASSFDSKGYTF; CDR3nt: TGCGCCAGCAGCTTCGACAGCAAAGGCTACACCTTC
abundance: many; v_gene: TRBV20-1; d_gene: TRBD2; j_gene: TRBJ2-3; CDR3aa: CSARDAGGVDTQYF; CDR3nt: TGCAGTGCTAGAGACGCGGGAGGGGTAGATACGCAGTATTTT
abundance: many; v_gene: TRBV5-1; d_gene: -; j_gene: TRBJ2-3; CDR3aa: CASSLGGSTDTQYF; CDR3nt: TGCGCCAGCAGCTTGGGGGGGTCCACAGATACGCAGTATTTT
abundance: many; v_gene: TRBV6-1; d_gene: TRBD1; j_gene: TRBJ1-1; CDR3aa: CASRRDRGSRNTEAFF; CDR3nt: TGTGCCAGCAGACGGGACAGGGGGTCGAGGAACACTGAAGCTTTCTTT
abundance: many; v_gene: TRBV20-1; d_gene: -; j_gene: TRBJ2-1; CDR3aa: CSAPRLFLNYNEQFF; CDR3nt: TGCAGTGCTCCTCGACTATTCCTGAACTACAATGAGCAGTTCTTC
abundance: many; v_gene: TRBV11-3; d_gene: TRBD1; j_gene: TRBJ2-3; CDR3aa: CASSSPWGQSTDTQYF; CDR3nt: TGTGCCAGCAGCTCACCCTGGGGACAGAGCACAGATACGCAGTATTTT
abundance: many; v_gene: TRBV6-5; d_gene: TRBD2; j_gene: TRBJ2-7; CDR3aa: CASSPGLAGGSYEQYF; CDR3nt: TGTGCCAGCAGCCCAGGACTAGCGGGGGGGAGCTACGAGCAGTACTTC
abundance: many; v_gene: TRBV20-1; d_gene: -; j_gene: TRBJ2-3; CDR3aa: CSALGGGLLLITDTQYF; CDR3nt: TGCAGTGCCTTGGGGGGGGGCCTGCTACTGATCACAGATACGCAGTATTTT
abundance: many; v_gene: TRBV7-8; d_gene: TRBD1; j_gene: TRBJ1-4; CDR3aa: CASSAHTGGTNEKLFF; CDR3nt: TGTGCCAGCAGCGCCCACACAGGGGGAACTAATGAAAAACTGTTTTTT
abundance: many; v_gene: TRBV5-4; d_gene: -; j_gene: TRBJ1-1; CDR3aa: CASSFRGSGTEAFF; CDR3nt: TGTGCCAGCAGCTTCCGGGGGAGCGGCACTGAAGCTTTCTTT
abundance: many; v_gene: TRBV20-1; d_gene: TRBD2; j_gene: TRBJ2-7; CDR3aa: CSAREATSGRREQYF; CDR3nt: TGCAGTGCTAGAGAAGCGACTAGCGGGAGACGCGAGCAGTACTTC
abundance: many; v_gene: TRBV9; d_gene: TRBD2; j_gene: TRBJ2-3; CDR3aa: CASSLMGGVYGTDTQYF; CDR3nt: TGTGCCAGCAGCTTGATGGGGGGGGTATATGGCACAGATACGCAGTATTTT
abundance: many; v_gene: TRBV7-2; d_gene: -; j_gene: TRBJ1-5; CDR3aa: CASSSSRWGEYSNQPQHF; CDR3nt: TGTGCCAGCAGCTCAAGCCGTTGGGGGGAATATAGCAATCAGCCCCAGCATTTT
abundance: few; v_gene: TRBV12-3/TRBV12-4; d_gene: TRBD2; j_gene: TRBJ2-1; CDR3aa: CASTRGAGGDEQFF; CDR3nt: TGTGCCAGCACCCGAGGAGCGGGAGGGGATGAGCAGTTCTTC
abundance: many; v_gene: TRBV5-1; d_gene: -; j_gene: TRBJ1-1; CDR3aa: CASSFGRGSVNTEAFF; CDR3nt: TGCGCCAGCAGCTTTGGGAGGGGCAGCGTGAACACTGAAGCTTTCTTT
abundance: -; v_gene: TRBV6-1; d_gene: -; j_gene: TRBJ2-7; CDR3aa: CASSEAPGSWGEQYF; CDR3nt: TGTGCCAGCAGTGAAGCGCCGGGGTCCTGGGGGGAGCAGTACTTC
abundance: many; v_gene: TRBV7-2; d_gene: -; j_gene: TRBJ1-2; CDR3aa: CASSLTPGLSYGYTF; CDR3nt: TGTGCCAGCAGCTTAACCCCGGGACTAAGCTATGGCTACACCTTC
abundance: -; v_gene: TRBV7-2; d_gene: -; j_gene: TRBJ2-3; CDR3aa: CASSLASDTQYF; CDR3nt: TGTGCCAGCAGCTTAGCCTCGGATACGCAGTATTTT
abundance: -; v_gene: TRBV20-1; d_gene: -; j_gene: TRBJ1-3; CDR3aa: CSASPGTSGNTIYF; CDR3nt: TGCAGTGCTAGTCCCGGGACCTCTGGAAACACCATATATTTT